Following are 30 T cell receptor beta chains from one sample sequenced in a study of blood T cell repertoires in COVID-19. Profiling relied on immunoSEQ multiplex PCR, and the TCRdb table lists in-frame clones only, not all of them. The repertoire holds fewer than 95,000 clones, around 88% seen once, with 0.47% in the top ten. Sequenced material: peripheral blood. The source of these receptors is a man aged 55 to 70 with acute or convalescent COVID-19.

The chain links TRBV4-2 to TRBJ2-2, with 10 nucleotides matching TRBD2. The germline gives CDR1 LGHNA, CDR2 YNFKEQ. The CDR3 totals 20 residues. Unmatched junction bases numbered 10, after V lost 0 bases and J lost 0 bases. In DNA, the CDR3 is TGTGCCAGCAGCCAAGAGGAAAGGCTAGCGGGGGTATCGAACACCGGGGAGCTGTTTTTT. Its protein is CASSQEERLAGVSNTGELFF.

The CDR3: CAFGRGKIYEQYF. The CDR3 DNA reads TGTGCCTTCGGCCGGGGAAAGATCTACGAGCAGTACTTC. The chain carries TRBV19 and TRBJ2-7; a possible D gene is TRBD2 (5 bases). The germline gives CDR1 LNHDA, CDR2 SQIVND (reference sequence). Trimming took 11 bases from V and 3 from J, leaving 17 bases between them. CDR3 size: 13 residues.

This clone came up a few times. Here the CDR3 reads CASDGRREGGYTF. CDR3 DNA sequence: TGTGCCAGTGACGGACGCAGGGAGGGTGGCTACACCTTC. The chain joins TRBV19 to TRBJ1-2; perhaps TRBD1 as D (5 bases). Per the germline V gene, CDR1 is LNHDA and CDR2 is SQIVND (reference sequence). Trimming took off 8 bases at V and 7 bases at J, with 17 bases between the two ends. This CDR3 region has 13 residues. Variable domain in full (rest from reference TRBV19 and TRBJ1-2): DGGITQSPKYLFRKEGQNVTLSCEQNLNHDAMYWYRQDPGQGLRLIYYSQIVNDFQKGDIAEGYSVSREKKESFPLTVTSAQKNPTAFYLCASDGRREGGYTFGSGTRLTVV.

The chain carries TRBV12-3 or TRBV12-4 and TRBJ2-1; weak D call: TRBD2 (5 bases). The CDR3 extends over 11 amino acids. Trimming removed 8 bases from V and 8 bases from J, with 10 bases in between. CDR3 bases: TGTGCCAGCCTCACGGGATATGAGCAGTTCTTC. Translation: CASLTGYEQFF.

The chain combines TRBV24-1 with TRBJ1-4; 9 bases map to TRBD1. The CDR3 extends over 15 amino acids. Germline V CDR1 and CDR2: KGHDR, SFDVKD. With 3 bases clipped from V and 8 bases from J, the junction kept 6 bases outside the gene matches. This CDR3 reads CATSDPGTGLEKLFF. CDR3 nucleotide sequence: TGTGCCACCAGTGATCCCGGGACAGGGCTAGAAAAACTGTTTTTT.

V is TRBV5-1 and J is TRBJ1-4, with 8 bases that match TRBD1. Germline V lookup: CDR1 SGHRS, CDR2 YFSETQ. The CDR3 loop spans 16 amino acids. V lost 1 base to trimming and J lost 5 bases; unmatched junction nucleotides: 7. The CDR3: CASSLRPGQANEKLFF. As DNA, the CDR3 is TGCGCCAGCAGCTTGCGACCGGGACAGGCGAATGAAAAACTGTTTTTT. Filled out from reference TRBV5-1 and TRBJ1-4, the complete variable domain reads KAGVTQTPRYLIKTRGQQVTLSCSPISGHRSVSWYQQTPGQGLQFLFEYFSETQRNKGNFPGRFSGRQFSNSRSEMNVSTLELGDSALYLCASSLRPGQANEKLFFGSGTQLSVL.

This clone has a single count. This chain joins TRBV27 and TRBJ2-7; possible D gene TRBD1, 6 bases. The CDR3 spans 15 residues. Germline loops: CDR1 MNHEY, CDR2 SMNVEV (reference sequence). V was trimmed by 5 bases and J by 0 bases, leaving 14 bases between them. CDR3 sequence: CASSRGTSISYEQYF. The DNA for the CDR3 is TGTGCCAGCAGTAGAGGGACAAGCATCTCCTACGAGCAGTACTTC.

The J gene is TRBJ2-7, the V gene TRBV11-1, with 9 nucleotides matching TRBD1. The CDR3 totals 15 residues. Germline values: CDR1 SGHAT, CDR2 FQDESV (reference sequence). Losses at the gene ends were 4 bases for V and 5 bases for J; bases not matched to a gene: 9. As DNA, the CDR3 is TGTGCCAGCAGCTCGCCGGGACAGGGAATCCACGAGCAGTACTTC. It is translated as CASSSPGQGIHEQYF.

This CDR3 is CASSDFIQGPGELFF. CDR3 DNA: TGCGCCAGCAGCGATTTCATTCAGGGGCCCGGGGAGCTGTTTTTT. This chain links TRBV4-1 with TRBJ2-2; D may be TRBD1 (6 bases). Trimming cost V 5 bases and J 6 bases, with 16 bases left between them. There are 15 residues in the CDR3. Germline loops: CDR1 MGHRA, CDR2 YSYEKL.

This clone was observed a few times. The V and J genes are TRBV9 and TRBJ2-7; 7 nucleotides match TRBD2. The CDR3 runs 15 residues. Unmatched junction bases numbered 3, after V lost 0 bases and J lost 0 bases. Germline V lookup: CDR1 SGDLS, CDR2 YYNGEE. The CDR3 coding sequence is TGTGCCAGCAGCGTAGGTGGCGGGGGCTCCTACGAGCAGTACTTC. It translates to CASSVGGGGSYEQYF.

The sample holds one count of this clone. This chain connects TRBV12-3 or TRBV12-4 to TRBJ2-3; D is possibly TRBD1 (6 bases). V shed 6 bases and J shed 4 bases, with 11 bases lying between them. This CDR3 has 13 residues. DNA for the CDR3: TGTGCCAGCAGAGAAACAGGGTCAGATACGCAGTATTTT. It codes for CASRETGSDTQYF.

The chain has TRBV5-6 and TRBJ1-3; D gene uncertain. Germline CDR1 SGHDT, CDR2 YYEEEE. V was cut by 0 bases and J by 1 base, with 14 bases left in between. This CDR3 has 17 amino acids. CDR3 sequence reads: CASSLGATGSSGNTIYF. The DNA for the CDR3 is TGTGCCAGCAGCTTGGGGGCAACGGGGTCGTCTGGAAACACCATATATTTT.

The rearrangement joins TRBV19 to TRBJ2-7; D is possibly TRBD1 (6 bases). The CDR3 extends over 15 amino acids. Trimming removed 4 bases at V and 0 bases at J, with 13 bases between. CDR1 is LNHDA, CDR2 SQIVND, per germline (reference sequence). The CDR3 loop reads CASSTKTGPSYEQYF. DNA of the CDR3: TGTGCCAGTAGTACAAAAACAGGGCCCTCCTACGAGCAGTACTTC.

The chain recombines TRBV11-3 with TRBJ2-3, with TRBD2 matching 7 bases. Germline V gene lookup returns CDR1 SGHNT and CDR2 YENEEA. The J segment lost 0 bases and the V segment lost 1 base, leaving 1 base of the junction unmatched. The CDR3 loop spans 15 amino acids. CDR3 sequence: CASSLGGGSTDTQYF. CDR3 nucleotide sequence: TGTGCCAGCAGCTTAGGCGGGGGTAGCACAGATACGCAGTATTTT. The full variable domain, rest sourced from reference TRBV11-3 and TRBJ2-3, is EAGVVQSPRYKIIEKKQPVAFWCNPISGHNTLYWYLQNLGQGPELLIRYENEEAVDDSQLPKDRFSAERLKGVDSTLKIQPAELGDSAVYLCASSLGGGSTDTQYFGPGTRLTVL.

This chain joins TRBV27 and TRBJ2-1; unclear D gene. CDR1 is MNHEY and CDR2 is SMNVEV in the germline V gene (reference sequence). The ends were cut back, 6 bases at V and 7 bases at J, with 13 bases in the middle. The CDR3 is 13 residues long. The CDR3 DNA reads as TGTGCCAGCAGGCGATCGGTCTGGAATGAGCAGTTCTTC. Translating gives CASRRSVWNEQFF.

The V gene is TRBV4-1, the J gene TRBJ2-5, with 10 positions matching TRBD1. The germline CDR1 and CDR2 sequences are MGHRA and YSYEKL. The CDR3 runs to 19 residues. V gave up 0 bases and J gave up 4 bases; unmatched junction bases: 14. CDR3 amino acids: CASSQDPQSGTGVRETQYF. Written as DNA, the CDR3 is TGCGCCAGCAGCCAAGATCCCCAATCCGGGACAGGGGTGCGAGAGACCCAGTACTTC.

This chain connects TRBV5-1 to TRBJ1-1; D unresolved. CDR1 and CDR2 from the germline V gene are SGHRS and YFSETQ. This CDR3 comprises 14 residues. With 4 bases removed from V and 1 base from J, the gap between germline ends came to 11 bases. DNA for the CDR3: TGCGCCAGCAGCAGAGCCAGAGGGAACACTGAAGCTTTCTTT. Amino acid sequence: CASSRARGNTEAFF.

V is TRBV5-3 and J is TRBJ1-2, with D unclear. Being an ORF, TRBV5-3 has a function that is uncertain. Trimming pared 0 bases from V and 1 base from J, leaving 4 bases between. The CDR3 has 13 residues. The DNA for the CDR3 is TGTGCCAGAAGCTTGGAATATAACTATGGCTACACCTTC. Protein product: CARSLEYNYGYTF.

The V and J genes are TRBV6-1 and TRBJ2-3; 12 positions match TRBD1. CDR3 length: 18 residues. CDR1 is MNHNS, CDR2 SASEGT, per germline. Trimming removed 1 base from V and 4 bases from J; junction bases left unmatched: 9. CDR3 DNA: TGTGCCAGCAGTGAAGTTTGGAGGGGACAGGGGGCATCAGATACGCAGTATTTT. Translation gives CASSEVWRGQGASDTQYF.

In nucleotides, the CDR3 is TGTGCCAGTAGTATGGACAGGGGGAATGGAAACACCATATATTTT. Protein sequence: CASSMDRGNGNTIYF. This sequence joins TRBV19 and TRBJ1-3, with 10 bases aligning to TRBD1. The V and J ends lost 3 bases and 3 bases, in that order; junction bases with no gene match: 2. Germline V CDR1 and CDR2: LNHDA, SQIVND (reference sequence). The CDR3 contains 15 residues. Complete variable domain (other parts from reference TRBV19 and TRBJ1-3): DGGITQSPKYLFRKEGQNVTLSCEQNLNHDAMYWYRQDPGQGLRLIYYSQIVNDFQKGDIAEGYSVSREKKESFPLTVTSAQKNPTAFYLCASSMDRGNGNTIYFGEGSWLTVV.

The CDR3 loop is CASSRGGPYEQYF. DNA for the CDR3: TGTGCCAGCAGCCGGGGGGGCCCCTACGAGCAGTACTTC. The genes are TRBV14 and TRBJ2-7; D is possibly TRBD2 (7 bases). V lost 4 bases and J lost 2, with 9 bases in between. Germline V gene data show CDR1 as SGHDN and CDR2 as FVKESK. The CDR3 extends over 13 amino acids.

This chain links TRBV18 with TRBJ2-5; no reliable D call. With 2 bases removed from V and 9 bases from J, the gap between germline ends came to 10 bases. CDR3 length: 12 residues. Germline CDR1 KGHSH, CDR2 LQKENI. The CDR3: CASSPDGYAQYF. In DNA, the CDR3 is TGTGCCAGCTCACCAGACGGGTACGCCCAGTACTTC.

This chain joins TRBV15 and TRBJ2-7; TRBD2 agrees at 7 bases. The CDR3 loop spans 14 amino acids. Germline-derived CDR1 and CDR2 are LNHNV and YYDKDF (reference sequence). V lost 1 base and J lost 5; bases outside the gene matches: 5. The CDR3 region is CATSRGNGGNEQYF. CDR3 in DNA: TGTGCCACCAGCAGAGGGAACGGGGGGAACGAGCAGTACTTC.

This clone was seen only a few times. V and J are TRBV11-2 and TRBJ2-1, with TRBD2 identical over 8 bases. Trimming took 5 bases from V and 7 from J; bases not matched to a gene: 4. CDR1 SGHAT and CDR2 FQNNGV come from the germline V gene. The CDR3 has 13 amino acids. The CDR3 is CASSPGLVNEQFF. In nucleotides, the CDR3 is TGTGCCAGCAGCCCGGGACTAGTGAATGAGCAGTTCTTC.

CDR3: CASSPDRGDQPQHF. CDR3 nucleotide sequence: TGTGCCAGCAGCCCGGACAGGGGAGACCAGCCCCAGCATTTT. This chain uses TRBV7-9 with TRBJ1-5; 9 bases align to TRBD1. The ends lost 5 bases at V and 7 bases at J; junction bases unmatched: 6. This CDR3 has 14 amino acids. Germline V lookup: CDR1 SEHNR, CDR2 FQNEAQ (reference sequence).

This chain joins TRBV6-5 and TRBJ1-2; D gene unclear. The CDR3 covers 14 residues. Germline V gives CDR1 MNHEY, CDR2 SVGAGI. V lost 5 bases and J 2 bases, leaving 12 bases between the germline ends. This chain's CDR3 is CASSLLGENYGYTF. In nucleotides, the CDR3 is TGTGCCAGCAGTCTACTCGGTGAGAACTATGGCTACACCTTC.

The rearrangement links TRBV5-1 to TRBJ2-2; D might be TRBD1 (5 bases). The ends were cut back, 4 bases at V and 6 bases at J, with 19 bases in the middle. Germline CDR1 reads SGHRS; CDR2 reads YFSETQ. The CDR3 is 16 amino acids. The CDR3 reads CASSPGSGANSGELFF. The CDR3 nucleotides read TGCGCCAGCAGCCCAGGGTCTGGGGCCAACTCCGGGGAGCTGTTTTTT.

V is TRBV11-1 and J is TRBJ2-3; perhaps TRBD1 as D (6 bases). The CDR3 contains 15 residues. V was trimmed by 4 bases and J by 2 bases, leaving 13 bases between them. Germline CDR1 is SGHAT and CDR2 is FQDESV (reference sequence). CDR3 sequence: CASSSQTGHTDTQYF. The DNA for the CDR3 is TGTGCCAGCAGCTCCCAGACGGGACACACAGATACGCAGTATTTT.

The CDR3 spells CASSTIRGASGSYNEQFF. The CDR3 DNA reads TGTGCCAGCAGCACCATTAGGGGAGCTAGCGGCTCCTACAATGAGCAGTTCTTC. The V gene is TRBV11-2, the J gene TRBJ2-1, with 7 bases matching TRBD2. Germline V gene sequence: CDR1 SGHAT, CDR2 FQNNGV. This CDR3 has 18 amino acids. V shed 5 bases, J shed 0 bases, and the junction held 13 bases outside the gene matches.

This rearrangement joins TRBV19 to TRBJ1-5; D call uncertain. Germline lookup yields CDR1 LNHDA and CDR2 SQIVND (reference sequence). The CDR3 consists of 16 residues. V lost 6 bases and J lost 2, with 17 bases in between. The CDR3 bases are TGTGCCAGTAGGTTCGCTGGAGGCTTGGGCAATCAGCCCCAGCATTTT. Protein: CASRFAGGLGNQPQHF.